The sequence of this T cell receptor beta chain was determined in a study of blood T cell dynamics during melanoma immunotherapy. This clone was counted only a few times. Germline values: CDR1 MNHNS, CDR2 SASEGT. V was clipped by 6 bases and J by 4 bases; unmatched bases: 4. The CDR3 consists of 14 residues. A fixed DNA input of about 350 ng was used per bulk PBMC sample. Method: immunoSEQ multiplex PCR; TCRdb's copy keeps in-frame clones and lacks some. The sample has about 28,000 clones, 80% to 85% seen once. Time point in this sample: week 3, after first cycle of checkpoint inhibitor. One draw preceded checkpoint blockade; another followed its first cycle at week 3. At 12 weeks after first infusion, RECIST 1.1 defined response for most patients.

The receptor was derived from a human donor with melanoma. This chain joins TRBV6-1 and TRBJ1-5; 9 bases line up with TRBD1. This specimen consisted of blood, obtained from a patient treated with checkpoint blockade. The CDR3 DNA reads as TGTGCCAGCAGGACAGGGGGACGGAATCAGCCCCAGCATTTT. This encodes CASRTGGRNQPQHF.